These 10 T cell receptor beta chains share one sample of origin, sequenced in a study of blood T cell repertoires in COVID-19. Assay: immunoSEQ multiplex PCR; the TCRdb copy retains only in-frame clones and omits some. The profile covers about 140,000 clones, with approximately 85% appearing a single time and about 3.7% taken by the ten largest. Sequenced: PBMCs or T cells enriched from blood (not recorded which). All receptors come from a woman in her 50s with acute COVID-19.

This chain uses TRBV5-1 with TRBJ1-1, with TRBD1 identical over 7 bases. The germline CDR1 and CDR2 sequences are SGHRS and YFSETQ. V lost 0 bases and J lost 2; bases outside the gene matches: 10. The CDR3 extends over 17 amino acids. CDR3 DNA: TGCGCCAGCAGCTTGGCCAGGCAGGGGGTCCCCAACACTGAAGCTTTCTTT. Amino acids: CASSLARQGVPNTEAFF.

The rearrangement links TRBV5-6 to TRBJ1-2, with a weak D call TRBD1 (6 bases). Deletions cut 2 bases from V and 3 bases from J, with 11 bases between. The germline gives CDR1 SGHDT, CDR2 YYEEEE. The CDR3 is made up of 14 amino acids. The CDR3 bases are TGTGCCAGCAGCTTACTGGACAGACACTATGGCTACACCTTC. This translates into CASSLLDRHYGYTF.

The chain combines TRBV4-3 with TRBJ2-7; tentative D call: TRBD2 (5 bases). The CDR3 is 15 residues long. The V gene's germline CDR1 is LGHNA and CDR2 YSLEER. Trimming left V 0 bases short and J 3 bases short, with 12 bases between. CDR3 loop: CASSQEKSRGYEQYF. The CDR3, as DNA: TGCGCCAGCAGCCAAGAAAAAAGTCGGGGCTACGAGCAGTACTTC.

The CDR3 DNA reads as TGTGCTGGCGGGACAGGGGTTAACAATGAGCAGTTCTTC. It codes for CAGGTGVNNEQFF. V usage is TRBV5-6 and J usage is TRBJ2-1; TRBD1 aligns across 10 bases. CDR1 SGHDT and CDR2 YYEEEE come from the germline V gene. The CDR3 covers 13 residues.

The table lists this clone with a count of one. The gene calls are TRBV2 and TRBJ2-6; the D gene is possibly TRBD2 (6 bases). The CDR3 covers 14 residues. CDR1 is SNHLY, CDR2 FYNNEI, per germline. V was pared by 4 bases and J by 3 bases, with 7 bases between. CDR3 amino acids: CASSAGVGANVLTF. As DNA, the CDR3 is TGTGCCAGCAGTGCGGGAGTTGGGGCCAACGTCCTGACTTTC.

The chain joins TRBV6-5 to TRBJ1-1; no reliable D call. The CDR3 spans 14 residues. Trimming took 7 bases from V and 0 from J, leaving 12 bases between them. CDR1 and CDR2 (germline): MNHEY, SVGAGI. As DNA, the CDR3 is TGTGCCAGCATTCTAGAAGCCTTGAACACTGAAGCTTTCTTT. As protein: CASILEALNTEAFF.

In nucleotides, the CDR3 is TGTGCCAGTAGTGGGCAGGGGGATTCACCCCTCCACTTT. This codes for CASSGQGDSPLHF. The chain joins TRBV19 to TRBJ1-6; the match to TRBD1 covers 7 bases. J was trimmed by 8 bases and V by 5 bases; bases with no gene match: 3. CDR1 and CDR2 from the germline V gene are LNHDA and SQIVND (reference sequence). The CDR3 is 13 amino acids.

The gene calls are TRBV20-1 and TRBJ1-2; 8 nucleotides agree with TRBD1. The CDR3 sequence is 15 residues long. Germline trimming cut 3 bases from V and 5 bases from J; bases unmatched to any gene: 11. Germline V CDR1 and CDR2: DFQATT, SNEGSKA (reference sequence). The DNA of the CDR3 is TGCAGTGCTAGTGGGGACAGGAGCTTCGAGTATGGCTACACCTTC. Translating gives CSASGDRSFEYGYTF.

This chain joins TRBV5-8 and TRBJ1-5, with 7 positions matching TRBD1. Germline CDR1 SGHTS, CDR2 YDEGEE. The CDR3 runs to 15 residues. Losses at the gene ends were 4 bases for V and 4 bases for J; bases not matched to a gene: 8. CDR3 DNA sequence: TGTGCCAGCAGCCGCCAAACAGGGGCAAATCAGCCCCAGCATTTT. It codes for CASSRQTGANQPQHF.

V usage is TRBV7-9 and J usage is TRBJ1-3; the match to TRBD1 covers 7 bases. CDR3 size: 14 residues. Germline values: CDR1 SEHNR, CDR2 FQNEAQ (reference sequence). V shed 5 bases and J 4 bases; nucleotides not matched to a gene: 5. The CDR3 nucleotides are TGTGCCAGCAGCGGACAGGCGACGGGAAACACCATATATTTT. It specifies CASSGQATGNTIYF.